The following is a T cell receptor (beta chain) sequence with its context. In its sample, this clonotype was seen many times. Its antigen remains undetermined. No base quality values were provided; no much bigger clone lies one nucleotide off. The approximately 39 donors, aged roughly 6 to 95 years, were systemically healthy Caucasian individuals from Russia. Each donor gave ten milliliters of peripheral blood, drawn into EDTA-treated Vacutainer tubes. Ficoll-Paque density-gradient centrifugation was used to isolate PBMCs, with at least 6 million obtained per sample. Total RNA was extracted from PBMCs with Trizol reagent, with at least 5 micrograms obtained per sample. For every donor, flow cytometry on a PBMC aliquot measured the percentage of naive CD45RAhigh/CD27high T cells. In the germline V gene, CDR1 corresponds to SGHRS and CDR2 to YFSETQ. The CDR3 measures 15 amino acids from cysteine to phenylalanine. The DNA shown is the 45-base CDR3, in frame from base 1. V is clipped by 4 bases and J by 1 base, and the sequence between their germline boundaries is 14 bases long.

The library relied on 5' RACE. The reads were generated on an Illumina HiSeq 2500. The second PCR ran for roughly 7 to 12 cycles and used a J-beta primer mix along with a sample-barcoded 5' primer. Each TCR beta cDNA molecule received a unique molecular identifier from a template-switch 5' adaptor carrying 12 random nucleotides. Each sample yielded at least 2.5 million CDR3-containing paired-end reads. All of the RNA was converted into first-strand cDNA using the Mint cDNA synthesis kit, with a TRBC-specific oligonucleotide serving as the primer. After uracil-DNA glycosylase treatment, a first 18-cycle PCR used universal primers M1SS and BC2_uni_R on all cDNA. The study's own analysis went as follows. Normalization of each sample was performed by random selection of 1 million high-quality reads, each carrying a distinct molecular identifier. Instead of being binned into consensus sequences, reads that shared molecular identifiers were thrown out. MiTCR, with a Q25 quality threshold and the strictest error-elimination algorithm, was used for CDR3 identification, clonotype clustering and error correction. Lower-bound total TCR beta diversity was estimated with a nonparametric unseen species model using Euler transformation. TCRdb trimmed the raw reads at Q25, called clones with MiXCR and kept productive beta chains. Identical CDR3 protein sequences are pooled into one entry, listed with their most common genes and DNA. Clone size and V and J calls follow TCRdb, not the original study. A total of 550,000 to 800,000 distinct CDR3 sequences appear in this sample, under 25% of them only once. The ten largest clonotypes hold roughly 3.6% of the sample.

This specimen comes from a study of blood T cells in healthy people across ages (dated by TCRdb to 2014 to 2015). In the study overall: In model experiments, template switching captured roughly one uniquely barcoded TCR beta cDNA molecule for every two T cells. Using deep sequencing normalized with unique cDNA molecular identifiers, the study measured how TCR beta repertoire diversity changes with age. To avoid experimental bias, donors of different ages were randomly spread across the sequencing lanes. Using the same blood draw, the study looked at two additional independent replicas of 1 million unique cDNA reads for two donors, one aged 18 to 30 and the other aged 80 or older. Donors were grouped into four age groups: young (average roughly 15 years), middle-aged (39), aged (62) and long-lived (approximately 78).

What the work shows at the level of the full study, not this receptor alone: Conclusive comparison of naive and antigen-experienced compartments was prevented by the profiling of bulk unsorted PBMCs. The long-lived group showed more naive CD4+ T cells, fewer expanded clones and increased TCR diversity than the aged group, suggesting age selection. Donor CMV infection status was unknown, potentially confounding age-related changes in expanded clonotypes. As age increased, observed TCR beta diversity per million T cells dropped in a roughly linear way, and a significant reduction was already evident by age about 36. Observed TCR beta diversity correlated strongly with the percentage of naive T cells measured by flow cytometry. Estimates of total diversity based on one million sequenced T cells were considered lower bounds and underestimates.

This chain joins TRBV5-1 to TRBJ1-1; 6 matching bases give a weak D call of TRBD1. This receptor was obtained from a man between 65 and 85 years old in good health. The material sequenced was blood. The CDR3 reads CASSPDSRGNTEAFF. The nucleotide sequence is TGCGCCAGCAGCCCGGACAGCCGAGGGAACACTGAAGCTTTCTTT.